The clone carrying this TCR beta chain was observed at least ten times. Its specificity is unknown. This sample is drawn from a study of prognosis after radiotherapy for stage I lung cancer. Study in general: Patients were about a dozen men and 5 to 7 women aged roughly 53 to 85, median roughly 79 years. Study findings and constraints: Diminished Shannon entropy following stereotactic body radiation therapy characterized patients who developed distant metastases. For the expanded TCR clones, whether they were tumor-specific was not determined.

The genomic DNA TCR beta CDR3 region underwent two rounds of multiplex PCR. Initially, in first-round PCR, primers specific to each TRBV and TRBJ gene were used. Each CDR3 protein is one row after TCRdb ran MiXCR on the multiplex PCR reads. The table lists around 51,000 distinct CDR3 sequences, about 32% of them singletons. About 6 milliliters of peripheral blood were drawn at each of two time points. The germline gives CDR1 LGHNA, CDR2 YSLEER. The CDR3 spans 15 residues. V was pared by 0 bases and J by 4 bases, with 12 bases between. The chain combines TRBV4-3 with TRBJ1-1; D gene ambiguous. The source was PBMCs, collected before or after stereotactic body radiation therapy (not recorded which). This clonotype was obtained from a donor of 50 years or more with non-small cell lung cancer. CDR3 in amino acids: CASSQDRVSSTEAFF. The DNA for the CDR3 is TGCGCCAGCAGCCAAGATCGGGTCAGCTCCACTGAAGCTTTCTTT.